A selection of T cell receptor beta chains follows, all from one sample in a study of regulatory T cells in long-lasting Graves disease. TCRdb re-called the multiplex PCR reads through MiXCR, storing one row per CDR3 protein. The sample consists of roughly 500,000 distinct CDR3 sequences, around an eighth of them appearing once. These records were also assigned to another study, of T cells in Graves' hyperthyroidism and ophthalmopathy.

The starting material was peripheral blood mononuclear cells (PBMCs), obtained at new diagnosis, from a patient treated with antithyroid drugs. The source of these receptors is a young man with Graves disease. The CDR3 runs from the conserved cysteine through the conserved F or W. Fields, in order: D gene, V gene, clone size, J gene, CDR3 protein, CDR3 DNA. A D gene is named only where the DNA matches it firmly. Rows may omit the clone size; those that give it use once, few, many or a size class.

>TRBD2|TRBV6-2/TRBV6-3|many|TRBJ2-7
CASSPDISGSHSYEQYF
TGTGCCAGCAGTCCGGACATTAGCGGGAGCCATTCCTACGAGCAGTACTTC
>.|TRBV29-1|many|TRBJ2-1
CSVEGQGQEQFF
TGCAGCGTTGAGGGTCAGGGACAAGAGCAGTTCTTC
>.|TRBV12-3/TRBV12-4|many|TRBJ2-7
CASTDLGREQYF
TGTGCCAGCACCGATCTAGGGCGCGAGCAGTACTTC
>.|TRBV3-1|many|TRBJ2-1
CASSQAESTFEQFF
TGTGCCAGCAGCCAAGCCGAAAGCACTTTCGAGCAGTTCTTC
>.|TRBV12-3/TRBV12-4|few|TRBJ1-3
CASSPSPGGGNTIYF
TGTGCCAGCAGCCCTTCACCCGGGGGTGGAAACACCATATATTTT
>TRBD2|TRBV3-1|few|TRBJ2-3
CASSQGPGAGVITDTQYF
TGTGCCAGCAGCCAAGGCCCGGGAGCGGGAGTTATCACAGATACGCAGTATTTT
>.|TRBV18|many|TRBJ2-7
CASSPRRSSYEQYF
TGTGCCAGCAGCCCCCGGCGGAGCTCCTACGAGCAGTACTTC
>.|TRBV12-3/TRBV12-4|many|TRBJ1-2
CASSFGGGYTF
TGTGCCAGCAGTTTTGGAGGGGGCTACACCTTC
>TRBD1|TRBV9|.|TRBJ1-1
CASSGTQGGNTEAFF
TGTGCCAGCAGCGGAACACAGGGGGGAAACACTGAAGCTTTCTTT
>.|TRBV5-1|many|TRBJ2-1
CASSLEGRGRDEQFF
TGCGCCAGCAGCTTGGAGGGGAGGGGGCGAGATGAGCAGTTCTTC
>TRBD1|TRBV25-1|many|TRBJ2-7
CASSAPGTGYEQYF
TGTGCCAGCAGTGCGCCCGGGACAGGTTACGAGCAGTACTTC
>TRBD1|TRBV11-2|many|TRBJ2-5
CASSLNPQGRETQYF
TGTGCCAGCAGCTTAAACCCACAGGGGAGAGAGACCCAGTACTTC
>.|TRBV18|.|TRBJ1-4
CASSRGRTEKLFF
TGTGCCAGCTCACGAGGACGAACGGAAAAACTGTTTTTT
>.|TRBV30|many|TRBJ1-1
CAWSTGLGTEAFF
TGTGCCTGGTCTACAGGGCTGGGAACTGAAGCTTTCTTT
>TRBD2|TRBV2|many|TRBJ2-7
CASRAGDYEQYF
TGTGCCAGCAGGGCGGGAGACTACGAGCAGTACTTC
>TRBD1|TRBV12-3/TRBV12-4|.|TRBJ2-4
CASSARRGLGNIQYF
TGTGCCAGCAGTGCCCGAAGGGGGCTGGGAAACATTCAGTACTTC